The rows below give T cell receptor beta chains drawn from one sample of a study of blood T cell repertoires in COVID-19. Method: immunoSEQ multiplex PCR; TCRdb's copy keeps in-frame clones and lacks some. The sample contains approximately 390,000 clones, roughly 90% of which appear only once. What was sequenced was PBMCs or T cells enriched from blood (not recorded which). Source of these receptors: a woman aged 40-49 years with acute COVID-19. The CDR3 runs from the conserved cysteine through the conserved F or W. The D gene is left open where the match is weak. Clone size is given for some rows only: seen once, a few or many times, or a class if the clone is expanded.

TRBV19	NA	NA	TRBJ1-1	CASSMRAGVGSPEAFF	TGTGCCAGTAGTATGAGGGCAGGGGTGGGATCCCCTGAAGCTTTCTTT
TRBV3-1/TRBV3-2	NA	NA	TRBJ1-2	CASSQEGDLYGYTF	TGTGCCAGCAGCCAAGAAGGGGATCTTTATGGCTACACCTTC
TRBV2	TRBD1	NA	TRBJ2-5	CASNRDREETQYF	TGTGCCAGCAACCGGGACAGGGAAGAGACCCAGTACTTC
TRBV5-1	TRBD2	NA	TRBJ2-3	CASSFSGGAITDTQYF	TGCGCCAGCAGCTTTAGCGGGGGGGCCATCACAGATACGCAGTATTTT
TRBV5-5	NA	NA	TRBJ1-2	CASSRDINYGYTF	TGTGCCAGCAGTCGCGATATTAACTATGGCTACACCTTC
TRBV3-1/TRBV3-2	TRBD2	once	TRBJ2-1	CASSHIGAGDNEQFF	TGTGCCAGCAGCCATATAGGAGCGGGGGACAATGAGCAGTTCTTC
TRBV30	TRBD2	NA	TRBJ2-3	CAWSVPGGTDTQYF	TGTGCCTGGAGTGTACCGGGGGGGACAGATACGCAGTATTTT
TRBV19	TRBD1	NA	TRBJ1-4	CASTKRDRSNEKLFF	TGTGCCAGTACAAAACGGGACAGGTCTAATGAAAAACTGTTTTTT
TRBV2	NA	NA	TRBJ1-5	CASSEGTGSNQPQHF	TGTGCCAGCAGTGAAGGAACGGGTAGCAATCAGCCCCAGCATTTT
TRBV6-5	NA	few	TRBJ2-7	CASTLRFEQYF	TGTGCCAGCACTTTGAGATTCGAGCAGTACTTC
TRBV12-3/TRBV12-4	NA	NA	TRBJ1-2	CASSLGTGYGYTF	TGTGCCAGCAGTTTAGGTACAGGTTATGGCTACACCTTC
TRBV20-1	NA	NA	TRBJ1-5	CSASRQVNQPQHF	TGCAGTGCTAGTAGACAGGTCAATCAGCCCCAGCATTTT
TRBV12-3/TRBV12-4	TRBD1	NA	TRBJ2-1	CATRRGPEQFF	TGTGCGACCCGCAGGGGGCCTGAGCAGTTCTTC
TRBV19	NA	few	TRBJ2-3	CASSPTIIADTQYF	TGTGCCAGTAGTCCGACTATCATAGCAGATACGCAGTATTTT
TRBV2	NA	NA	TRBJ1-2	CAYQGGQGHYGYTF	TGTGCCTACCAGGGTGGGCAGGGGCACTATGGCTACACCTTC
TRBV6-5	TRBD1	NA	TRBJ1-6	CASRRKGDRGSPLHF	TGTGCCAGCAGGCGAAAGGGGGACAGGGGTTCACCCCTCCACTTT
TRBV2	NA	NA	TRBJ1-1	CASSYQGFTEAFF	TGTGCCAGCAGTTATCAGGGTTTCACTGAAGCTTTCTTT